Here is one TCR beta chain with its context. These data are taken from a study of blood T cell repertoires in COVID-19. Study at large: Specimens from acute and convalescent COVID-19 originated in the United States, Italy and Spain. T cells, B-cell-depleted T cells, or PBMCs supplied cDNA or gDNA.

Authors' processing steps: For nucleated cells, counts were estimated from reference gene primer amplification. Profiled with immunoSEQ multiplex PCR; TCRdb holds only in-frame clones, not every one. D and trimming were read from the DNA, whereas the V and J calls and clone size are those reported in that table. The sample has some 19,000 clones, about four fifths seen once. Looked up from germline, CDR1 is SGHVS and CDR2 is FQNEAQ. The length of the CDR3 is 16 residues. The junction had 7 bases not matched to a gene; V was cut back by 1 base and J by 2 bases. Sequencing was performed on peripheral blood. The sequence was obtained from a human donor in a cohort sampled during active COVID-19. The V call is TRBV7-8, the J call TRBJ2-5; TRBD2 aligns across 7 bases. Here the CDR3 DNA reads TGTGCCAGCAGCTTAGGGCCCGGGACTAAACAAGAGACCCAGTACTTC. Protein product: CASSLGPGTKQETQYF.